This TCR beta chain is drawn from a study of CD8 T cells in ankylosing spondylitis. The study's findings and limits: According to the report, clones linked to the disease were significantly enriched in matched synovial fluid samples taken from ankylosing spondylitis patients. A TCR beta motif made of eight highly homologous variants seemed typical of ankylosing spondylitis blood. As for the disease-linked clones, they showed a CD8+ phenotype and occurred at relatively low frequencies in peripheral blood.

There are many counts of this clonotype. Its antigen is not identified. The CDR3 has 14 residues. The germline V and J ends were trimmed by 6 bases and 12 bases, with 24 bases remaining between them. Germline V gene data show CDR1 as SGHRS and CDR2 as YFSETQ. A quantitative 5'-RACE method, one with molecular barcodes, was used to make TCR beta libraries. TCRdb ran MiXCR on the 5' RACE reads and lists one entry per CDR3 protein. The sample yields 200,000 or so distinct CDR3 sequences, roughly 13% seen once. The chain recombines TRBV5-1 with TRBJ1-1; no clear D. Sequenced input: blood, either unsorted or a sorted T cell fraction (not recorded which). The TCR sequence derives from a female donor with ankylosing spondylitis or in good health (not recorded which). CDR3 in amino acids: CASTPDEGRLLTFF. The CDR3 bases are TGCGCCAGCACCCCGGACGAGGGCAGACTTTTAACTTTCTTT.